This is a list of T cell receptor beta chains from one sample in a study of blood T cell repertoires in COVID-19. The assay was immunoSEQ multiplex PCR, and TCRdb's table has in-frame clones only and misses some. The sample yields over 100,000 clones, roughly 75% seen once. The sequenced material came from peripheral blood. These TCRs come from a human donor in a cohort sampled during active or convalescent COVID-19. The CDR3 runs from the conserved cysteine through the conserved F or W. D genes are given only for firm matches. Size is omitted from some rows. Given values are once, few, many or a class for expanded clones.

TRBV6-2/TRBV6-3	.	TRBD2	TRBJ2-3	TGTGCCAGCAGTTACTCAAAACTAGCGGGCTCAGATACGCAGTATTTT	CASSYSKLAGSDTQYF
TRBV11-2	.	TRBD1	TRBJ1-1	TGTGCCAGCAGCTTAGTAGAGGGCAGGGGGCCTGAAGCTTTCTTT	CASSLVEGRGPEAFF
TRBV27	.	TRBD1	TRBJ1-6	TGTGCCAGCATCCCAAGACAGGGCTATAATTCACCCCTCCACTTT	CASIPRQGYNSPLHF
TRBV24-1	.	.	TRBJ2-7	TGTGCCACCAGTGGAAACAACTACGAGCAGTACTTC	CATSGNNYEQYF
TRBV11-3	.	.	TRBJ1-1	TGTGCCAGCAGCTTAGGAGGGACTCAGAACACTGAAGCTTTCTTT	CASSLGGTQNTEAFF
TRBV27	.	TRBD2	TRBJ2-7	TGTGCCAGCAGTTCCTGGACTAGCGGGAGGACCTACGAGCAGTACTTC	CASSSWTSGRTYEQYF
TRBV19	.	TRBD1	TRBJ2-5	TGTGCCAGTAGTGCCACAGGGGCCCAAGAGACCCAGTACTTC	CASSATGAQETQYF
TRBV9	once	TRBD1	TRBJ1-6	TGTGCCAGCAGCGTATTACCCGGGGACAGGGGTAATTCCTATAATTCACCCCTCCACTTT	CASSVLPGDRGNSYNSPLHF
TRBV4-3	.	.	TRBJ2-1	TGCGCCAGCAGCCTTTCGACACTAGTTTTCGATGAGCAGTTCTTC	CASSLSTLVFDEQFF
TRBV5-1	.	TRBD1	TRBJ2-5	TGCGCCAGCAGCAGGGACAGGGCAGAGACCCAGTACTTC	CASSRDRAETQYF
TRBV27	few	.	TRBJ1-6	TGTGCCAGCAGTTTGAAGGGAGCTTCACCCCTCCACTTT	CASSLKGASPLHF
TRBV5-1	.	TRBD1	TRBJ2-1	TGCGCCAGCAGCTCTGGGGCCGGGACAGGGGGGAAGGAGCAGTTCTTC	CASSSGAGTGGKEQFF
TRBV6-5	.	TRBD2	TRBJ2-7	TGTGCCAGCAGCCGTTTGGGCGGGAGAAGTTTCGAGCAGTACTTC	CASSRLGGRSFEQYF
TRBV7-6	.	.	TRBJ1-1	TGTGCCAGCAGCCCCTCGGACACTGAAGCTTTCTTT	CASSPSDTEAFF
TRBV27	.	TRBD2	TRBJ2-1	TGTGCCAGCAAGGCGGGGGACCGAGCATTTAGTGAGCAGTTCTTC	CASKAGDRAFSEQFF
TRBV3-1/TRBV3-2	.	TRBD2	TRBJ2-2	TGTGCCAGCAGCCCTGTCAGTATTTCTACCGGACTAGCGGGCCAAGGAGGGGAGCTGTTTTTT	CASSPVSISTGLAGQGGELFF
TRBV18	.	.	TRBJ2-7	TGTGCCAGCTCACCCCTAACATATTCAGGGTACGAGCAGTACTTC	CASSPLTYSGYEQYF
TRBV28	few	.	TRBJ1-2	TGTGCCAGCAGTTCGTGGACAACTAACTATGGCTACACCTTC	CASSSWTTNYGYTF
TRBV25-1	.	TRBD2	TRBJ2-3	TGTGCCAGCACCCCCCTCGGGGGGGGTGACACAGATACGCAGTATTTT	CASTPLGGGDTDTQYF
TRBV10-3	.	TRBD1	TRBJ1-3	TGTGCCATCAGCGCGGGACAGGGGGCAAGAGGTGGAAACACCATATATTTT	CAISAGQGARGGNTIYF